Detailed here is one TCR beta chain. Running of the v3.0 immunoSEQ assay took place at survey level. Repertoires were generated with immunoSEQ multiplex PCR, while TCRdb's copy carries only in-frame clones and drops some. Among approximately 25,000 clones, over 70% were seen once, and the ten largest hold around 10%. The data were taken from a study of long-term antiretroviral therapy in people with HIV. CDR3 length: 14 residues. Germline CDR1 SGHTA, CDR2 FQGNSA. The V gene lost 7 bases and the J gene lost 5 bases, with 17 bases spanning the gap. Specimens retained about 0.85-11 million cryopreserved PBMC preceding DNA extraction.

Sequenced here: unsorted PBMCs, sampled 2.1 years after starting antiretroviral therapy. This TCR was recovered from a man aged 25-45 years with HIV. The V gene is TRBV7-2, the J gene TRBJ1-2, with a tentative D call TRBD1 (5 bases). CDR3 DNA: TGTGCCAGCACCCCCGCGGGGCGGCAATATGGCTACACCTTC. This encodes CASTPAGRQYGYTF.